This T cell receptor (beta chain) was sequenced in a study of regulatory T cells in long-lasting Graves disease. Study overall: The study counted Graves' disease as persistent given over 5 years of antithyroid drugs and positive TSH receptor antibodies. Study observations and caveats: Compared with new cases, persistent Graves' patients showed reduced TCR diversity.

Time point: persistent/refractory GD, antithyroid drugs over 5 years with positive TRAb. Researchers made the TCR library from RNA that was extracted from PBMCs. Relying on iRepertoire HTBI primers and Arm-PCR of CDR3 regions, the team built TCR beta libraries. TCRdb passed the multiplex PCR reads through MiXCR, listing each CDR3 protein once. The sample lists around 450,000 distinct CDR3 sequences, about 22% occurring once. V lost 2 bases and J 3 bases, leaving 11 bases between the germline ends. The CDR3 consists of 14 residues. CDR1 is DFQATT and CDR2 is SNEGSKA in the germline V gene (reference sequence). For this clonotype: The antigen remains undetermined.

This clonotype was sampled from a female donor with Graves disease. Sequencing used peripheral blood mononuclear cells (PBMCs), obtained when the disease was refractory, from a patient treated with antithyroid drugs. The V and J genes are TRBV20-1 and TRBJ1-3; TRBD1 is a possible D gene (5 bases). Here the CDR3 reads CSARSRENGNTIYF. CDR3 DNA: TGCAGTGCTAGAAGCAGGGAGAATGGAAACACCATATATTTT.